Each of the 21 T cell receptor beta chains below was sequenced from the same sample in a study of naive and memory T cell subsets. Treatment meaning: skin biopsy from PPD injection site in Mantoux-positive individual. The library had UMIs added by 3' ligation of an oligonucleotide to TCR cDNA. Four PCR rounds used nested alpha and beta constant region primers plus the SP2 primer. TCRdb recomputed calls from the UMI-ligation and nested PCR reads with MiXCR, one row per CDR3 protein. The sample lists 35,000 to 40,000 distinct CDR3 sequences; around 10% were seen once. Specimen: skin, collected from a tuberculin skin test site. These receptors originate from an adult in good health.

This clonotype occurred a few times. The chain has TRBV6-6 and TRBJ2-2; a possible D gene is TRBD2 (7 bases). The CDR3 contains 15 residues. Trimming cost V 5 bases and J 4 bases, with 14 bases left between them. Germline CDR1 and CDR2: MNHNY and SVGAGI (reference sequence). CDR3 protein: CASSPGAGVTGELFF. The CDR3, as DNA: TGTGCCAGCAGTCCGGGGGCGGGAGTCACCGGGGAGCTGTTTTTT.

Many counts were recorded for this clonotype. J is TRBJ2-7 and V is TRBV29-1; 7 bases align to TRBD1. V was pared by 1 base and J by 0 bases, with 6 bases of the junction left unmatched. This CDR3 spans 15 amino acids. CDR1 and CDR2 from the germline V gene are SQVTM and ANQGSEA. CDR3 DNA sequence: TGCAGCGTTGAAGTTCGCGACAGGGCCTCCTACGAGCAGTACTTC. It is translated as CSVEVRDRASYEQYF.

The chain is built from TRBV14 and TRBJ2-3, with TRBD2 matching over 13 bases. This CDR3 contains 17 residues. Germline lookup yields CDR1 SGHDN and CDR2 FVKESK. V was clipped by 3 bases and J by 1 base; unmatched bases: 4. CDR3 in DNA: TGTGCCAGCAGCCAGGGACTAGCGGGGTACGGCACAGATACGCAGTATTTT. This codes for CASSQGLAGYGTDTQYF.

This rearrangement joins TRBV20-1 to TRBJ2-7; D is ambiguous. Germline lookup yields CDR1 DFQATT and CDR2 SNEGSKA (reference sequence). This CDR3 is built from 13 residues. V lost 6 bases and J 2 bases, leaving 14 bases between the germline ends. CDR3 nucleotide sequence: TGCAGTGCGAAGAAACCGGGCACCTACGAGCAGTACTTC. Amino acid sequence: CSAKKPGTYEQYF.

This chain joins TRBV12-3 or TRBV12-4 and TRBJ1-2; D gene unclear. The CDR3 is 13 residues long. V was cut by 3 bases and J by 3 bases, with 8 bases left in between. CDR3 nucleotides: TGTGCCAGCAGTTTCACAGCCGACTATGGCTACACCTTC. Its translation: CASSFTADYGYTF.

This clonotype was recorded many times. The chain uses TRBV6-2 or TRBV6-3 and TRBJ2-1; 9 bases agree with TRBD1. CDR3 length: 12 residues. Germline CDR1 reads MNHEY; CDR2 reads SVGEGT. Unmatched junction bases numbered 9, after V lost 6 bases and J lost 15 bases. DNA for the CDR3: TGTGCCAGCAGGACCACAGGGGGCGTTCTGTTCTTC. This encodes CASRTTGGVLFF.

A few counts support this clonotype. The V call is TRBV29-1, the J call TRBJ2-3; 11 nucleotides line up with TRBD2. CDR1 and CDR2 from the germline V gene are SQVTM and ANQGSEA. Trimming at V came to 8 bases and at J to 0 bases, leaving 7 bases not matched to a gene. The CDR3 has 15 residues. The CDR3 nucleotides are TGCAGCATCCGCACTAGCGGGGGAAGCACAGATACGCAGTATTTT. Translating gives CSIRTSGGSTDTQYF.

This clonotype was picked up a small number of times. This chain joins TRBV11-2 and TRBJ2-1, with no clear D. Germline V gene lookup returns CDR1 SGHAT and CDR2 FQNNGV. Trimming shortened V by 3 bases and J by 5 bases, and 5 bases separated the two germline ends. The CDR3 contains 12 residues. CDR3: CASSFSNNEQFF. CDR3 nucleotides: TGTGCCAGCAGCTTTAGTAACAATGAGCAGTTCTTC.

The table lists this clonotype with many counts. The chain uses TRBV12-3 or TRBV12-4 and TRBJ2-7; D call uncertain. Trimming took 3 bases from V and 6 from J, leaving 9 bases between them. This CDR3 spans 12 amino acids. The CDR3 DNA reads as TGTGCCAGCAGTTTCCGGAGTTTCGAGCAGTACTTC. It codes for CASSFRSFEQYF.

Only a few counts were recorded for this clonotype. The chain employs TRBV7-2 and TRBJ2-1, with D possibly being TRBD2 (6 bases). CDR1 and CDR2 (germline): SGHTA, FQGNSA. The V end lost 1 base, the J end lost 0 bases, and 10 bases lay between the germline ends. This CDR3 is built from 16 residues. The CDR3 region is CASSLVIGSSYNEQFF. CDR3 nucleotide sequence: TGTGCCAGCAGCTTAGTCATCGGGAGCTCCTACAATGAGCAGTTCTTC. Together with reference TRBV7-2 and TRBJ2-1, the CDR3 gives the full variable domain: GAGVSQSPSNKVTEKGKDVELRCDPISGHTALYWYRQSLGQGLEFLIYFQGNSAPDKSGLPSDRFSAERTGGSVSTLTIQRTQQEDSAVYLCASSLVIGSSYNEQFFGPGTRLTVL.

This clonotype was seen repeatedly, ten times or more. V usage is TRBV6-5 and J usage is TRBJ2-2; D is possibly TRBD1 (5 bases). Germline loops: CDR1 MNHEY, CDR2 SVGAGI. CDR3 length equals 15 residues. Trimming took off 2 bases at V and 4 bases at J, with 11 bases between the two ends. CDR3 nucleotide sequence: TGTGCCAGCAGTTACAGGGCAGGGCTCACCGGGGAGCTGTTTTTT. It translates to CASSYRAGLTGELFF.

This clonotype was found many times. The chain joins TRBV3-1 to TRBJ2-4; tentative D call: TRBD1 (6 bases). The CDR3 is 14 residues long. Between the trimmed V and J ends, which lost 5 bases and 7 bases, there was a span of 15 bases. The germline CDR1 and CDR2 sequences are LGHDT and YNNKEL (reference sequence). The CDR3 nucleotides are TGTGCCAGCAGCTTTACAGGGCCCGGTAACATTCAGTACTTC. Translating gives CASSFTGPGNIQYF.

In its sample, this clonotype was seen many times. One junction end disagrees with the germline gene, perhaps due to a read error. J is TRBJ2-5 and V is TRBV7-7; TRBD2 matches 7 bases. The CDR3 sequence is 15 residues long. Germline-derived CDR1 and CDR2 are SSHAT and FNYEAQ (reference sequence). The CDR3 spells CASSLGRGWQETQYF. The CDR3 coding sequence is TGTGCTAGCAGCTTGGGGAGGGGATGGCAAGAGACCCAGTACTTC.

This clonotype turned up a few times. The chain uses TRBV7-3 and TRBJ2-3, with 14 nucleotides matching TRBD2. The CDR3 is 16 amino acids. The germline gives CDR1 SGHTA, CDR2 FQGTGA. V lost 5 bases to trimming and J lost 4 bases; unmatched junction nucleotides: 5. The CDR3 protein is CASSTGTSGSADTQYF. CDR3 DNA: TGTGCCAGCAGCACTGGGACTAGCGGGAGCGCAGATACGCAGTATTTT.

In its sample, this clonotype was seen many times. J is TRBJ2-4 and V is TRBV29-1; 10 positions agree with TRBD1. The length of the CDR3 is 17 residues. Germline lookup yields CDR1 SQVTM and CDR2 ANQGSEA. After removal of 4 bases from V and 1 base from J, the junction contained 10 bases not matched to a gene. The CDR3 region is CSVASFPGQGAKNIQYF. CDR3 sequence (DNA): TGCAGCGTTGCCTCCTTTCCGGGACAGGGGGCCAAAAACATTCAGTACTTC.

The sample holds a few counts of this clonotype. The DNA for the CDR3 is TGTGCCAGCAGCTTGGTAACTAGCGGATCCTACAATGAGCAGTTCTTC. Its translation is CASSLVTSGSYNEQFF. The genes are TRBV5-8 and TRBJ2-1; 8 bases map to TRBD2. Trimming at V came to 0 bases and at J to 1 base, leaving 3 bases not matched to a gene. Germline values: CDR1 SGHTS, CDR2 YDEGEE. The CDR3 contains 16 residues.

This clonotype was seen many times. The chain carries TRBV7-9 and TRBJ2-7; no reliable D call. The germline V gene encodes CDR1 SEHNR and CDR2 FQNEAQ (reference sequence). The CDR3 extends over 12 amino acids. The V gene lost 3 bases and the J gene lost 2 bases, with 5 bases spanning the gap. CDR3 nucleotide sequence: TGTGCCAGCAGCTTCCGGGCCTACGAGCAGTACTTC. Protein sequence: CASSFRAYEQYF.

This clonotype came up a few times. The chain recombines TRBV13 with TRBJ2-7; TRBD1 agrees at 11 bases. This CDR3 is 15 amino acids long. With 0 bases clipped from V and 7 bases from J, the junction kept 5 bases outside the gene matches. Germline CDR1 is PRHDT and CDR2 is FYEKMQ (reference sequence). CDR3 nucleotide sequence: TGTGCCAGCAGCTTAGGGAGGACAGGGGGCGGTGAGCAGTACTTC. Translated, it gives CASSLGRTGGGEQYF.

This clonotype was picked up many times. The CDR3 is CASSLASRGAGGELFF. The CDR3 DNA sequence: TGTGCCAGCAGCTTAGCGTCCAGGGGCGCAGGCGGGGAGCTGTTTTTT. The chain employs TRBV11-3 and TRBJ2-2; D possibly corresponds to TRBD1 (6 bases). The CDR3 length is 16 residues. In germline, CDR1 is SGHNT, CDR2 YENEEA. Deletions cut 1 base from V and 7 bases from J, with 16 bases between.

This clonotype was observed many times. This chain uses TRBV4-2 with TRBJ1-1; the match to TRBD1 covers 9 bases. CDR3 length equals 15 residues. Unmatched junction bases numbered 2, after V lost 1 base and J lost 2 bases. Germline V CDR1 and CDR2: LGHNA, YNFKEQ. CDR3 nucleotides: TGTGCCAGCAGCCAAGTGGGACAGGGTAACACTGAAGCTTTCTTT. Residues: CASSQVGQGNTEAFF.

This chain links TRBV6-7 with TRBJ2-7, with 8 bases lining up with TRBD1. TRBV6-7 qualifies as an ORF whose function is uncertain. This CDR3 has 16 residues. V dropped 9 bases and J dropped 3; count of bases not matched to a gene: 16. The CDR3 nucleotides read TGTGCCAGGGACCCGGGACAGGAGGTCTCGGGCTACGAGCAGTACTTC. As protein: CARDPGQEVSGYEQYF.